The present TCR beta chain was sequenced within a study of blood T cell repertoires in COVID-19. Across the study: Researchers got acute and convalescent COVID-19 samples from the United States, Italy and Spain. PBMCs, B-cell-depleted T cells, or T cells were the source of the cDNA or gDNA that made up the material.

Original processing notes: Researchers report that nucleated cell counts were estimated from reference gene primer amplification. Assay: immunoSEQ multiplex PCR; the TCRdb copy retains only in-frame clones and omits some. Clone size and V and J calls were adopted from that table, with D and trimming inferred from the DNA. The sample lists more than 90,000 clones, 85% seen once, with around 2% in the top ten. Sequenced material: peripheral blood. This clonotype was sampled from a woman between 70 and 85 years old with active or convalescent COVID-19.

CDR3 in amino acids: CASRVEPGVGYNEQFF. CDR3 bases: TGTGCCAGCAGGGTTGAACCCGGGGTGGGTTACAATGAGCAGTTCTTC. The chain uses TRBV7-2 and TRBJ2-1, with D possibly matching TRBD2 (5 bases). The germline CDR1 and CDR2 sequences are SGHTA and FQGNSA. The CDR3 has 16 residues. V lost 6 bases, J lost 4 bases, and 19 bases lay in between.